The 27 T cell receptor beta chains below were found in one sample sequenced in a study of cytomegalovirus exposure and HLA in healthy donors. The PCR had 60 Vbeta and 13 Jbeta primers. Only in-frame clones appear in the TCRdb table, and some are missing; sequencing was by immunoSEQ multiplex PCR. The data show about 150,000 clones, with approximately 91% seen just once and 0.45% to 0.55% held by the top ten. The sequencing sample was made of PBMCs. The receptor set was obtained from a woman in her thirties or forties in good health and CMV-seronegative.

The chain recombines TRBV6-5 with TRBJ2-7; D perhaps matches TRBD1 (5 bases). V gave up 5 bases and J gave up 0 bases, with 11 bases separating them. The CDR3 is 14 amino acids. Looked up from germline, CDR1 is MNHEY and CDR2 is SVGAGI. CDR3 sequence: CASSPGFYSYEQYF. The CDR3 DNA is TGTGCCAGCAGTCCAGGGTTTTACTCCTACGAGCAGTACTTC.

This clone has just one count. The chain recombines TRBV6-5 with TRBJ2-1, with 11 positions matching TRBD2. Germline trimming cut 5 bases from V and 3 bases from J; bases unmatched to any gene: 3. The CDR3 loop spans 15 amino acids. CDR1 is MNHEY, CDR2 SVGAGI, per germline. This CDR3 is CASSPTSGNYNEQFF. The CDR3 coding sequence is TGTGCCAGCAGTCCGACTAGCGGGAACTACAATGAGCAGTTCTTC.

This rearrangement joins TRBV6-5 to TRBJ1-2, with 9 nucleotides matching TRBD1. Germline V gene data show CDR1 as MNHEY and CDR2 as SVGAGI. After removal of 2 bases from V and 9 bases from J, the junction contained 7 bases not matched to a gene. CDR3 length equals 14 residues. CDR3 bases: TGTGCCAGCAGTTACGCGGACAGGGGAGGTAGCTACACCTTC. Protein sequence: CASSYADRGGSYTF.

Comments on this clone: Additional DNA sequences in this sample encode the identical CDR3. The chain has TRBV7-9 and TRBJ2-1, with 7 bases lining up with TRBD2. Trimming took 1 base from V and 1 from J; bases not matched to a gene: 4. CDR3 length: 16 residues. Germline V gene data show CDR1 as SEHNR and CDR2 as FQNEAQ (reference sequence). In DNA, the CDR3 is TGTGCCAGCAGCTTAGGGCTAGCGGCTTCCTACAATGAGCAGTTCTTC. Protein product: CASSLGLAASYNEQFF.

V usage is TRBV9 and J usage is TRBJ2-4; 10 bases map to TRBD1. Germline trimming cut 4 bases from V and 9 bases from J; bases unmatched to any gene: 4. The CDR3 has 13 residues. Germline assignment: CDR1 SGDLS and CDR2 YYNGEE. The DNA for the CDR3 is TGTGCCAGCAGCCGACAGGGGGCGGGCATTCAGTACTTC. This sequence encodes CASSRQGAGIQYF.

The chain couples TRBV28 to TRBJ1-3; maybe TRBD1 (6 bases). V was cut by 4 bases and J by 8 bases, with 9 bases left in between. Germline CDR1 and CDR2: MDHEN and SYDVKM. The length of the CDR3 is 12 residues. The CDR3 loop is CASSSGVDTIYF. CDR3 bases: TGTGCCAGCAGTTCAGGGGTTGACACCATATATTTT.

The CDR3 DNA reads as TGTGCCAGCAGCGCCCCGCTAGGGGCCATGTACAATGAGCAGTTCTTC. It translates to CASSAPLGAMYNEQFF. J is TRBJ2-1 and V is TRBV11-2; D possibly corresponds to TRBD1 (5 bases). The germline V and J ends were trimmed by 5 bases and 4 bases, with 18 bases remaining between them. Germline values: CDR1 SGHAT, CDR2 FQNNGV. The CDR3 contains 16 residues.

The rearrangement joins TRBV20-1 to TRBJ2-3; D might be TRBD2 (5 bases). V was shortened by 5 bases and J by 8 bases, with 11 bases between the two germline ends. Germline V lookup: CDR1 DFQATT, CDR2 SNEGSKA (reference sequence). CDR3 length equals 11 residues. Here the CDR3 reads CSAHDYPTQYF. The CDR3 region has the DNA TGCAGTGCTCATGACTATCCTACGCAGTATTTT.

V and J are TRBV6-5 and TRBJ2-7; D is uncertain. This CDR3 contains 14 residues. V was shortened by 6 bases and J by 3 bases, with 15 bases between the two germline ends. Germline values: CDR1 MNHEY, CDR2 SVGAGI. CDR3 in DNA: TGTGCCAGCAGCTCCCTTTCATCGGGCTACGAGCAGTACTTC. Encoded protein: CASSSLSSGYEQYF.

The chain carries TRBV2 and TRBJ2-1; D perhaps matches TRBD1 (5 bases). Trimming stripped 8 bases from V and 4 bases from J, with 15 bases between. The CDR3 loop spans 14 amino acids. CDR1 is SNHLY, CDR2 FYNNEI, per germline. The CDR3 protein is CASGIRVLYNEQFF. Written as DNA, the CDR3 is TGTGCCAGCGGAATCAGGGTACTTTACAATGAGCAGTTCTTC. Variable domain in full (rest from reference TRBV2 and TRBJ2-1): EPEVTQTPSHQVTQMGQEVILRCVPISNHLYFYWYRQILGQKVEFLVSFYNNEISEKSEIFDDQFSVERPDGSNFTLKIRSTKLEDSAMYFCASGIRVLYNEQFFGPGTRLTVL.

The chain's CDR3 is CSVGNQGQGYEQYF. The DNA of the CDR3 is TGCAGCGTTGGCAACCAGGGACAGGGCTACGAGCAGTACTTC. The V and J genes are TRBV29-1 and TRBJ2-7, with TRBD1 matching 9 bases. From germline, CDR1 is SQVTM and CDR2 ANQGSEA. After removal of 4 bases from V and 3 bases from J, the junction contained 7 bases not matched to a gene. This CDR3 spans 14 amino acids.

V gene TRBV28 combines with J gene TRBJ1-2, with D perhaps matching TRBD1 (5 bases). Germline CDR1 is MDHEN and CDR2 is SYDVKM. Trimming stripped 5 bases from V and 0 bases from J, with 10 bases between. The CDR3 extends over 14 amino acids. The CDR3 DNA follows: TGTGCCAGCAGTACCGGAGGGGCTAACTATGGCTACACCTTC. It is translated as CASSTGGANYGYTF.

V and J are TRBV5-1 and TRBJ2-7; 7 bases agree with TRBD2. The germline gives CDR1 SGHRS, CDR2 YFSETQ. This CDR3 has 15 residues. V shed 4 bases, J shed 0 bases, and the junction held 7 bases outside the gene matches. The CDR3 sequence is CASSPTGEGSYEQYF. The CDR3, as DNA: TGCGCCAGCAGCCCTACGGGGGAGGGCTCCTACGAGCAGTACTTC.

V usage is TRBV30 and J usage is TRBJ2-3, with TRBD2 matching over 7 bases. From germline, CDR1 is GTSNPN and CDR2 SVGIG (reference sequence). CDR3 length: 15 amino acids. J was trimmed by 0 bases and V by 7 bases; bases with no gene match: 10. The CDR3 nucleotides are TGTGCCTCCTCAGAGGGAGGGTCCAGCACAGATACGCAGTATTTT. Protein product: CASSEGGSSTDTQYF.

The genes are TRBV4-3 and TRBJ2-1, with TRBD2 matching 8 bases. The germline gives CDR1 LGHNA, CDR2 YSLEER. This CDR3 spans 15 amino acids. The junction had 5 bases not matched to a gene; V was cut back by 1 base and J by 6 bases. This chain's CDR3 is CASSQGPSGRNEQFF. CDR3 nucleotides: TGCGCCAGCAGCCAAGGTCCTAGCGGGCGCAATGAGCAGTTCTTC.

This clone was recorded once. The rearrangement joins TRBV5-5 to TRBJ1-2, with D perhaps TRBD1 (6 bases). The ends were cut back, 1 base at V and 7 bases at J, with 11 bases in the middle. From germline, CDR1 is SGHKS and CDR2 YYEKEE (reference sequence). This CDR3 region has 13 residues. The CDR3 bases are TGTGCCAGCAGCTTGTTGGGGGCTGGTGGCTACACCTTC. Amino acid sequence: CASSLLGAGGYTF.

The chain uses TRBV5-1 and TRBJ1-1, with 7 bases lining up with TRBD1. CDR1 and CDR2 from the germline V gene are SGHRS and YFSETQ. V lost 4 bases to trimming and J lost 1 base; unmatched junction nucleotides: 4. CDR3 length equals 14 residues. CDR3 coding DNA: TGCGCCAGCAGCCCAGGGACAGCGAACACTGAAGCTTTCTTT. Amino acid sequence: CASSPGTANTEAFF. Based on the CDR3 plus reference TRBV5-1 and TRBJ1-1, the full variable domain is KAGVTQTPRYLIKTRGQQVTLSCSPISGHRSVSWYQQTPGQGLQFLFEYFSETQRNKGNFPGRFSGRQFSNSRSEMNVSTLELGDSALYLCASSPGTANTEAFFGQGTRLTVV.

The gene calls are TRBV7-2 and TRBJ1-1, with a tentative D call TRBD1 (5 bases). Germline V gene sequence: CDR1 SGHTA, CDR2 FQGNSA. Trimming stripped 8 bases from V and 4 bases from J, with 11 bases between. CDR3 size: 12 residues. CDR3 DNA: TGTGCCAGCCAACAGACAGTCACTGAAGCTTTCTTT. It encodes CASQQTVTEAFF.

This clone was counted a few times. This sequence joins TRBV25-1 and TRBJ1-2; TRBD1 matches at 10 bases. Trimming cost V 0 bases and J 3 bases; bases outside gene matches: 4. The CDR3 is 16 amino acids. CDR1 and CDR2 (germline): MGHDK, SYGVNS. CDR3 coding DNA: TGTGCCAGCAGTGAATATGCCGGGACAGGGGACTATGGCTACACCTTC. This encodes CASSEYAGTGDYGYTF.

The chain is built from TRBV4-1 and TRBJ2-2; the match to TRBD1 covers 9 bases. CDR1 and CDR2 (germline): MGHRA, YSYEKL. V shed 5 bases, J shed 8 bases, and the junction held 18 bases outside the gene matches. The length of the CDR3 is 18 residues. The chain's CDR3 is CASSYRPGTDRGLGELFF. The DNA of the CDR3 is TGCGCCAGCAGCTATCGTCCCGGGACAGACAGGGGGTTGGGGGAGCTGTTTTTT.

The chain combines TRBV4-3 with TRBJ2-7, with D uncertain. CDR3 length: 15 amino acids. Germline assignment: CDR1 LGHNA and CDR2 YSLEER. V was trimmed by 2 bases and J by 2 bases, leaving 13 bases between them. The chain's CDR3 is CASSQRSTPAYEQYF. In nucleotides, the CDR3 is TGCGCCAGCAGCCAACGCTCAACCCCGGCCTACGAGCAGTACTTC.

This clone was observed a single time. For the CDR3, the DNA is TGTGCCAGCTCACCACCGGGAGGGGATGAGCAGTTCTTC. Protein product: CASSPPGGDEQFF. The chain is built from TRBV18 and TRBJ2-1; TRBD2 matches 7 bases. CDR3 length equals 13 residues. Germline V lookup: CDR1 KGHSH, CDR2 LQKENI. Trimming at V came to 0 bases and at J to 8 bases, leaving 1 base not matched to a gene.

CDR3 sequence reads: CASSLGGLEDTQYF. The CDR3 DNA is TGTGCCAGCTCACTAGGCGGCCTAGAAGATACGCAGTATTTT. V gene TRBV18 combines with J gene TRBJ2-3; D gene uncertain. The CDR3 has 14 residues. V lost 4 bases and J 5 bases, leaving 13 bases between the germline ends. Germline loops: CDR1 KGHSH, CDR2 LQKENI.

The gene calls are TRBV7-9 and TRBJ2-1; tentatively, D is TRBD2 (5 bases). Germline CDR1 SEHNR, CDR2 FQNEAQ (reference sequence). This CDR3 has 17 amino acids. V shed 5 bases and J shed 0 bases, with 17 bases lying between them. The CDR3 region is CASSPPSLGSSYNEQFF. CDR3 bases: TGTGCCAGCAGCCCACCTTCCCTTGGGAGCTCCTACAATGAGCAGTTCTTC.

The chain couples TRBV28 to TRBJ2-3, with 11 bases matching TRBD2. The V segment lost 7 bases and the J segment 0 bases; nucleotides outside the gene matches: 9. Germline assignment: CDR1 MDHEN and CDR2 SYDVKM. The CDR3 extends over 17 amino acids. Here the CDR3 DNA reads TGTGCCAGCATACTAGCGGGAGATCTATATAGCACAGATACGCAGTATTTT. The encoded protein is CASILAGDLYSTDTQYF.

Details on this clone: At one of its ends the junction is not consistent with the germline gene, which may arise from a read error. The CDR3 loop is CSSSLGGTSETF. Written as DNA, the CDR3 is TGTTCCAGCAGCTTAGGGGGGACTAGCGAGACCTTC. The chain has TRBV7-9 and TRBJ2-7; 10 nucleotides match TRBD2. This CDR3 is 12 amino acids long. Germline assignment: CDR1 SEHNR and CDR2 FQNEAQ (reference sequence).

This clone showed up just a few times. The chain uses TRBV4-1 and TRBJ2-7, with TRBD1 identical over 8 bases. Trimming took 4 bases from V and 2 from J; bases not matched to a gene: 7. CDR1 is MGHRA and CDR2 is YSYEKL in the germline V gene. The CDR3 covers 15 residues. CDR3 protein: CASSPTMGQAYEQYF. For the CDR3, the DNA is TGCGCCAGCAGCCCTACTATGGGACAGGCCTACGAGCAGTACTTC.